This entry lists 19 T cell receptor beta chains sequenced from one sample in a study of blood T cell repertoires in COVID-19 (dated by TCRdb to the early 2020s). Preparation of the library involved the immunoSEQ multiplex PCR assay. TCRdb carries this immuneACCESS record with in-frame sequences only. Its versions omit some clonotypes, under half of them owing to an unresolved V gene in the studies checked, with the rest unexplained. The sample table contains 200,000 to 250,000 clones; only one count was recorded for 81% of them. The leading ten clones occupy around 10% of the sample. Sequencing was performed on PBMCs or T cells enriched from blood (not recorded which). The receptors shown here come from a woman aged 50 to 60 with acute COVID-19.

The chain links TRBV19 to TRBJ2-5, with D possibly TRBD2 on 5 matching bases. CDR3 length: 13 amino acids. V was cut by 6 bases and J by 4 bases, with 12 bases left in between. The V gene's germline CDR1 is LNHDA and CDR2 SQIVND (reference sequence). CDR3 nucleotide sequence: TGTGCCAGTAGGGGTGGAGGCGTAGAGACCCAGTACTTC. Protein sequence: CASRGGGVETQYF.

The genes are TRBV5-5 and TRBJ1-2, with D maybe TRBD1 (5 bases). The CDR3 runs 15 residues. Deletions cut 0 bases from V and 6 bases from J, with 15 bases between. CDR1 and CDR2 (germline): SGHKS, YYEKEE (reference sequence). In nucleotides, the CDR3 is TGTGCCAGCAGCTTGGCCCGACAGATCCGGGATGGCTACACCTTC. It translates to CASSLARQIRDGYTF.

The DNA of the CDR3 is TGTGCCAGCACCCACGCCCCGGGGGGGCCAGCAGATACGCAGTATTTT. Translated: CASTHAPGGPADTQYF. V usage is TRBV5-4 and J usage is TRBJ2-3; 8 bases map to TRBD2. Trimming took 6 bases from V and 4 from J; bases not matched to a gene: 13. The CDR3 has 16 residues. Germline values: CDR1 SGHNT, CDR2 YYREEE (reference sequence). The full variable domain, rest sourced from reference TRBV5-4 and TRBJ2-3, is ETGVTQSPTHLIKTRGQQVTLRCSSQSGHNTVSWYQQALGQGPQFIFQYYREEENGRGNFPPRFSGLQFPNYSSELNVNALELDDSALYLCASTHAPGGPADTQYFGPGTRLTVL.

The rearrangement joins TRBV2 to TRBJ1-5; D is unresolved. Per the germline V gene, CDR1 is SNHLY and CDR2 is FYNNEI. The CDR3 length is 15 residues. V dropped 1 base and J dropped 1 base, with 8 bases sitting between them. The CDR3 DNA is TGTGCCAGCAGTGAAGATGAGGGCAGCAATCAGCCCCAGCATTTT. Translated: CASSEDEGSNQPQHF.

The chain couples TRBV4-2 to TRBJ1-2; D gene unclear. CDR3 length equals 16 residues. Germline CDR1 and CDR2: LGHNA and YNFKEQ. Trimming took off 2 bases at V and 5 bases at J, with 18 bases between the two ends. DNA for the CDR3: TGTGCCAGCAGCCAACCCTCGACAAGTCTTCTGTATGGCTACACCTTC. It is translated as CASSQPSTSLLYGYTF.

There are a few counts of this clone. This sequence joins TRBV3-1 (or the pseudogene TRBV3-2) and TRBJ1-4; TRBD1 agrees at 7 bases. The CDR3 contains 16 residues. CDR1 is LGHDT, CDR2 YNNKEL, per germline (reference sequence). With V trimmed by 0 bases and J by 5 bases, 6 bases remained unmatched. CDR3 region: CASSQERDRNNEKLFF. CDR3 nucleotides: TGTGCCAGCAGCCAAGAGCGGGACAGAAACAATGAAAAACTGTTTTTT.

The J gene is TRBJ2-3, the V gene TRBV4-3; D call uncertain. V lost 1 base, J lost 3 bases, and 11 bases lay in between. Per the germline V gene, CDR1 is LGHNA and CDR2 is YSLEER. The CDR3 contains 15 residues. CDR3 bases: TGCGCCAGCAGCCAAGGGTTAATCGGGACAGATACGCAGTATTTT. Protein sequence: CASSQGLIGTDTQYF.

The chain has TRBV2 and TRBJ1-1; 8 bases agree with TRBD1. The ends lost 9 bases at V and 7 bases at J; junction bases unmatched: 13. Germline assignment: CDR1 SNHLY and CDR2 FYNNEI. CDR3 length: 14 amino acids. The CDR3 bases are TGTGCCAGAGCTACGATCAGGGGGCGGTTTGAAGCTTTCTTT. Translation gives CARATIRGRFEAFF.

The chain employs TRBV6-5 and TRBJ1-2; weak D call: TRBD1 (5 bases). This CDR3 is built from 14 residues. The germline V and J ends were trimmed by 8 bases and 3 bases, with 16 bases remaining between them. Germline loops: CDR1 MNHEY, CDR2 SVGAGI. The CDR3 is CASGRQWAHYGYTF. The CDR3 coding sequence is TGTGCCAGCGGAAGACAGTGGGCCCACTATGGCTACACCTTC.

A few counts support this clone. V and J are TRBV19 and TRBJ1-1, with 7 bases aligning to TRBD1. This CDR3 spans 14 amino acids. V trimming: 6 bases; J trimming: 1 base; junction bases outside the gene matches: 5. Germline V lookup: CDR1 LNHDA, CDR2 SQIVND (reference sequence). The CDR3 DNA follows: TGTGCCAGTAGGACCGGGACAGAGAACACTGAAGCTTTCTTT. Protein product: CASRTGTENTEAFF.

The chain couples TRBV20-1 to TRBJ2-7; 7 bases map to TRBD2. V shed 3 bases, J shed 0 bases, and the junction held 8 bases outside the gene matches. The CDR3 spans 15 residues. CDR1 and CDR2 (germline): DFQATT, SNEGSKA (reference sequence). The CDR3: CSASSASGISYEQYF. For the CDR3, the DNA is TGCAGTGCTAGTTCGGCTAGCGGCATCTCCTACGAGCAGTACTTC.

The V and J genes are TRBV7-2 and TRBJ1-2; 10 positions agree with TRBD1. This CDR3 has 15 amino acids. Trimming at V came to 5 bases and at J to 8 bases, leaving 11 bases not matched to a gene. Germline CDR1 SGHTA, CDR2 FQGNSA. The CDR3 bases are TGTGCCAGCAGCCCGGACAGGGGGAGACGGGAGGGCTACACCTTC. Amino acids: CASSPDRGRREGYTF.

J is TRBJ2-1 and V is TRBV4-3; the match to TRBD2 covers 9 bases. The length of the CDR3 is 17 residues. Germline V CDR1 and CDR2: LGHNA, YSLEER. V lost 3 bases and J lost 6; bases outside the gene matches: 12. The CDR3 region has the DNA TGCGCCAGCAGCCAGGACGTGGGTAGCGGGAGTCCCAATGAGCAGTTCTTC. Translating gives CASSQDVGSGSPNEQFF.

CDR3 in DNA: TGTGCCAGCAGAGCGGACGGGAACACCGGGGAGCTGTTTTTT. It yields the protein CASRADGNTGELFF. The chain employs TRBV6-6 and TRBJ2-2; tentative D call: TRBD2 (5 bases). From germline, CDR1 is MNHNY and CDR2 SVGAGI (reference sequence). Deletions cut 6 bases from V and 1 base from J, with 9 bases between. The CDR3 sequence is 14 residues long.

This clone occurred a few times. V usage is TRBV28 and J usage is TRBJ2-3; TRBD2 might be the D (6 bases). This CDR3 comprises 15 residues. Trimming removed 3 bases from V and 0 bases from J, with 10 bases in between. The germline gives CDR1 MDHEN, CDR2 SYDVKM. In nucleotides, the CDR3 is TGTGCCAGCAGTTTGCCTAGCGTTAGCACAGATACGCAGTATTTT. Translated, it gives CASSLPSVSTDTQYF.

The chain employs TRBV11-3 and TRBJ1-2; D remains ambiguous. Trimming took 4 bases from V and 2 from J, leaving 5 bases between them. The germline V gene encodes CDR1 SGHNT and CDR2 YENEEA. The CDR3 runs 12 residues. CDR3 region: CASSYENYGYTF. Here the CDR3 DNA reads TGTGCCAGCAGCTACGAGAACTATGGCTACACCTTC.

The chain couples TRBV29-1 to TRBJ2-5; D is possibly TRBD1 (5 bases). CDR1 is SQVTM and CDR2 is ANQGSEA in the germline V gene. This CDR3 is built from 13 residues. The V gene lost 4 bases and the J gene lost 1 base, with 10 bases spanning the gap. DNA of the CDR3: TGCAGCGTTGTCAGGGCCCTCCAAGAGACCCAGTACTTC. This gives the protein CSVVRALQETQYF.

This clone occurred once. This sequence joins TRBV5-1 and TRBJ2-7; 9 bases agree with TRBD2. This CDR3 region has 14 residues. Germline CDR1 and CDR2: SGHRS and YFSETQ. V trimming: 4 bases; J trimming: 5 bases; junction bases outside the gene matches: 7. For the CDR3, the DNA is TGCGCCAGCAGCAGCGGGGGGCGGGTGGACGAGCAGTACTTC. Protein: CASSSGGRVDEQYF.

The chain carries TRBV4-1 and TRBJ2-7; D is unresolved. The CDR3 loop spans 14 amino acids. The germline V gene has CDR1 MGHRA and CDR2 YSYEKL. V was clipped by 4 bases and J by 2 bases, with 12 bases between them. This CDR3 is CASSPPLIAYEQYF. In nucleotides, the CDR3 is TGCGCCAGCAGCCCTCCTCTGATAGCCTACGAGCAGTACTTC.